These 18 T cell receptor beta chains were all obtained from the same sample, sequenced in a study of T-cell memory formation after mild COVID-19. TCRdb fed the 5' RACE reads into MiXCR, producing one record per CDR3 protein. The sample has around 530,000 distinct CDR3 sequences, roughly 22% seen once; the top ten hold around 9.2%. Sequenced input: PBMCs or a T cell subset sorted from them (not recorded which). The receptor source for this set is an adult woman who had mild COVID-19 (a few samples of this study predate the infection). Cell type and time point are not known.

This clonotype was seen a handful of times. The CDR3, as DNA: TGTGCCAGCAGCTTGTGGGGGGAGGACAGTTTCTCCTACGAGCAGTACTTC. Residues: CASSLWGEDSFSYEQYF. The chain carries TRBV5-6 and TRBJ2-7; D tentatively reads TRBD1 or TRBD2 (6 bases each). Germline-derived CDR1 and CDR2 are SGHDT and YYEEEE. This CDR3 is built from 17 residues. V lost 1 base, J lost 0 bases, and 17 bases lay in between.

The genes are TRBV29-1 and TRBJ2-5; either TRBD1 or TRBD2 may supply D (5 bases each). Per germline, CDR1 SQVTM and CDR2 ANQGSEA. V gave up 5 bases and J gave up 4 bases, with 17 bases separating them. The CDR3 consists of 14 residues. DNA for the CDR3: TGCAGCGTTTGCCCGGGACGAGCACGAGAGACCCAGTACTTC. The encoded protein is CSVCPGRARETQYF. The entire variable domain, with the rest obtained from reference TRBV29-1 and TRBJ2-5, is as follows: SAVISQKPSRDICQRGTSLTIQCQVDSQVTMMFWYRQQPGQSLTLIATANQGSEATYESGFVIDKFPISRPNLTFSTLTVSNMSPEDSSIYLCSVCPGRARETQYFGPGTRLLVL.

The V and J genes are TRBV7-6 and TRBJ1-6; D possibly corresponds to TRBD1 (5 bases). Germline values: CDR1 SGHVS, CDR2 FNYEAQ. The CDR3 loop spans 15 amino acids. V dropped 2 bases and J dropped 13 bases, with 18 bases sitting between them. CDR3: CASSLRSGTGEPLHF. The DNA for the CDR3 is TGTGCCAGCAGCTTACGGTCGGGAACAGGCGAGCCCCTCCACTTT.

In this sample, this clonotype turned up many times. V usage is TRBV24-1 and J usage is TRBJ2-1; a possible D gene is TRBD2 (5 bases). V lost 5 bases, J lost 8 bases, and 12 bases lay in between. The CDR3 runs to 13 residues. CDR1 and CDR2 (germline): KGHDR, SFDVKD. The CDR3 here is CATSGPGGYEQFF. CDR3 coding DNA: TGTGCCACCAGTGGACCAGGAGGTTATGAGCAGTTCTTC.

The V gene is TRBV5-1, the J gene TRBJ1-1, with D possibly TRBD1 on 5 matching bases. V lost 1 base and J 3 bases, leaving 7 bases between the germline ends. Germline lookup yields CDR1 SGHRS and CDR2 YFSETQ. This CDR3 contains 13 residues. The CDR3 loop is CASSLLRDTEAFF. The CDR3 DNA reads TGCGCCAGCAGCTTGCTCAGGGACACTGAAGCTTTCTTT.

In its sample, this clonotype was seen a few times. The chain couples TRBV10-3 to TRBJ2-1; D unresolved. The germline V gene encodes CDR1 ENHRY and CDR2 SYGVKD. The ends were cut back, 8 bases at V and 6 bases at J, with 11 bases in the middle. The CDR3 covers 12 residues. CDR3 protein: CAIAKWGNEQFF. In DNA form, the CDR3 reads TGTGCCATCGCTAAGTGGGGCAATGAGCAGTTCTTC.

The V call is TRBV7-9, the J call TRBJ1-6; D remains ambiguous. Germline V gene data show CDR1 as SEHNR and CDR2 as FQNEAQ (reference sequence). Trimming removed 1 base at V and 8 bases at J, with 12 bases between. The CDR3 sequence is 15 residues long. CDR3 sequence: CASSLGAGTHSPLHF. For the CDR3, the DNA is TGTGCCAGCAGCTTAGGGGCAGGCACCCATTCACCCCTCCACTTT.

This chain uses TRBV4-1 with TRBJ2-1; the D gene is possibly TRBD1 (5 bases). Trimming removed 1 base from V and 3 bases from J, with 13 bases in between. CDR1 MGHRA and CDR2 YSYEKL come from the germline V gene. The CDR3 has 16 amino acids. In DNA form, the CDR3 reads TGCGCCAGCAGCCAAGTAGCCGGCCAGGGCTACAATGAGCAGTTCTTC. It yields the protein CASSQVAGQGYNEQFF.

This chain joins TRBV12-5 and TRBJ2-3; TRBD1 agrees at 7 bases. Per the germline V gene, CDR1 is LGHNT and CDR2 is FRNRAP. V lost 5 bases and J lost 11; bases outside the gene matches: 7. CDR3 length: 12 residues. The CDR3 protein is CASGLNRQGQYF. The CDR3 DNA sequence: TGTGCTAGTGGTCTGAATCGACAGGGGCAGTATTTT.

This chain uses TRBV5-1 with TRBJ2-2; TRBD1 matches 9 bases. CDR3 size: 14 residues. Unmatched junction bases numbered 4, after V lost 4 bases and J lost 6 bases. Germline CDR1 and CDR2: SGHRS and YFSETQ. The CDR3 DNA reads TGCGCCAGCAGCCTGGGACAGGGACCCGGGGAGCTGTTTTTT. It is translated as CASSLGQGPGELFF.

There are many counts of this clonotype. V is TRBV24-1 and J is TRBJ2-2; perhaps TRBD2 as D (5 bases). This CDR3 has 15 amino acids. Trimming took off 1 base at V and 6 bases at J, with 11 bases between the two ends. The germline V gene encodes CDR1 KGHDR and CDR2 SFDVKD. CDR3 coding DNA: TGTGCCACCAGTGATTTATCGGGGAAGGCCGGGGAGCTGTTTTTT. Its translation is CATSDLSGKAGELFF.

This clonotype appeared a few times. The rearrangement joins TRBV4-1 to TRBJ2-1; TRBD2 agrees at 14 bases. CDR1 and CDR2 from the germline V gene are MGHRA and YSYEKL. V lost 3 bases, J lost 8 bases, and 9 bases stayed unmatched. The CDR3 is made up of 17 amino acids. CDR3 amino acids: CASSQTTSGGAGDEQFF. CDR3 sequence (DNA): TGCGCCAGCAGCCAGACGACTAGCGGGGGGGCCGGTGATGAGCAGTTCTTC.

This clonotype showed up just a few times. J is TRBJ2-2 and V is TRBV30; tentative D call: TRBD1 (6 bases). V was clipped by 8 bases and J by 0 bases, with 13 bases between them. CDR1 is GTSNPN and CDR2 is SVGIG in the germline V gene (reference sequence). This CDR3 is built from 14 residues. The DNA for the CDR3 is TGTGCCCGCCAAGGACAGACGAACACCGGGGAGCTGTTTTTT. Protein sequence: CARQGQTNTGELFF.

A few counts support this clonotype. The chain joins TRBV19 to TRBJ2-7; D possibly corresponds to TRBD2 (5 bases). The length of the CDR3 is 13 residues. V was clipped by 8 bases and J by 0 bases, with 11 bases between them. CDR1 is LNHDA and CDR2 is SQIVND in the germline V gene (reference sequence). The CDR3 loop reads CASRLASSYEQYF. CDR3 sequence (DNA): TGTGCCAGTCGTCTAGCAAGCTCCTACGAGCAGTACTTC. The full variable domain, completed using reference TRBV19 and TRBJ2-7, is DGGITQSPKYLFRKEGQNVTLSCEQNLNHDAMYWYRQDPGQGLRLIYYSQIVNDFQKGDIAEGYSVSREKKESFPLTVTSAQKNPTAFYLCASRLASSYEQYFGPGTRLTVT.

The table lists this clonotype with a few counts. Here the CDR3 reads CASSQDTTGRVVKNIQYF. Here the CDR3 DNA reads TGTGCCAGCAGCCAAGATACGACGGGGAGGGTTGTCAAAAACATTCAGTACTTC. The chain couples TRBV3-1 to TRBJ2-4, with 7 bases that match TRBD2. V lost 0 bases, J lost 3 bases, and 11 bases stayed unmatched. The CDR3 is 18 amino acids. Germline V gene sequence: CDR1 LGHDT, CDR2 YNNKEL (reference sequence).

At least ten counts were recorded for this clonotype. DNA for the CDR3: TGTGCCAGCAGCCGGGGGACCTACGAGCAGTACTTC. Translation: CASSRGTYEQYF. The chain joins TRBV3-1 to TRBJ2-7; D tentatively fits TRBD1 or TRBD2 (5 bases each). V lost 4 bases and J lost 2, with 6 bases in between. CDR3 length equals 12 residues. The germline gives CDR1 LGHDT, CDR2 YNNKEL (reference sequence).

This clonotype occurred a few times. J is TRBJ1-1 and V is TRBV24-1; D is possibly TRBD1 (5 bases). The CDR3 consists of 15 residues. The V end was cut by 3 bases, the J end by 4 bases, with 14 bases between. Germline lookup yields CDR1 KGHDR and CDR2 SFDVKD. Here the CDR3 reads CATSDTSGGGTEAFF. For the CDR3, the DNA is TGTGCCACCAGTGATACAAGTGGGGGGGGCACTGAAGCTTTCTTT.

This chain uses TRBV11-2 with TRBJ2-7; 7 bases fit TRBD2. V shed 4 bases and J 7 bases; nucleotides not matched to a gene: 10. Germline CDR1 SGHAT, CDR2 FQNNGV. The CDR3 has 14 residues. CDR3 sequence (DNA): TGTGCCAGCAGCTCCATAGCGGGCGTAAGTGAGCAGTACTTC. It codes for CASSSIAGVSEQYF.